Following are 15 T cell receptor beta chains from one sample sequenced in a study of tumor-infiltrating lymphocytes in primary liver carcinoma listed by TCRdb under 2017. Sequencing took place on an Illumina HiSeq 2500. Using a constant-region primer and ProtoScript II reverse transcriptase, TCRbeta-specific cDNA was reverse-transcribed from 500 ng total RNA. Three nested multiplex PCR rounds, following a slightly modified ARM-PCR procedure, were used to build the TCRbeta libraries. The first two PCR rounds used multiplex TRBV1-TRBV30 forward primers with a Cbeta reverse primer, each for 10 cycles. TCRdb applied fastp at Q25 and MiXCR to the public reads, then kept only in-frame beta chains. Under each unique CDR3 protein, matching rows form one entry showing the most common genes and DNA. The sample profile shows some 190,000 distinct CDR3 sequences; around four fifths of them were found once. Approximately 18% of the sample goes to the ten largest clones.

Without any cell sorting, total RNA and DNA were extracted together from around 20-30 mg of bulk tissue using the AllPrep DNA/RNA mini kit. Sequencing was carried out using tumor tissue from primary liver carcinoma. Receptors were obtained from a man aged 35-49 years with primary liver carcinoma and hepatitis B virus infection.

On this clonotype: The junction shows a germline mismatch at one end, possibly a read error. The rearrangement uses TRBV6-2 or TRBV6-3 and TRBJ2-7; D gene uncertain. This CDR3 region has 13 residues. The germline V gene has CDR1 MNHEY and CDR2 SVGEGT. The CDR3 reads CASSPYWVYERYF. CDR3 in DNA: TGTGCCAGCAGCCCCTACTGGGTCTACGAGCGGTACTTC.

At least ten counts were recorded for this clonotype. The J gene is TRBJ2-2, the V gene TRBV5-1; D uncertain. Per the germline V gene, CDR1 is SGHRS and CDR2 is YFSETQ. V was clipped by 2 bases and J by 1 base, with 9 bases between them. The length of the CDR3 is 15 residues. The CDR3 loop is CASSFVEWNTGELFF. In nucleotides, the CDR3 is TGCGCCAGCAGCTTCGTGGAGTGGAACACCGGGGAGCTGTTTTTT.

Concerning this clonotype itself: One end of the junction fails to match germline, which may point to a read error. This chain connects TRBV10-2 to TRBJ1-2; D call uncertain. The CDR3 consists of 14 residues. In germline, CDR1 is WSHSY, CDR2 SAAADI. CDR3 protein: CASSGQRMNYAYTF. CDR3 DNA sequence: TGCGCCAGCAGTGGGCAGAGGATGAACTATGCCTACACCTTC.

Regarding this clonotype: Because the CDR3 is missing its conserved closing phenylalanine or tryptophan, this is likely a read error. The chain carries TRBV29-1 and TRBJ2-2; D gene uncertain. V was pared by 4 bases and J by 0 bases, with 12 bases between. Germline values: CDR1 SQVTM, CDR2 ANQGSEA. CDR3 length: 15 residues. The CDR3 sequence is CSVGIIAANTGELFI. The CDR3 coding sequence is TGCAGCGTTGGGATTATCGCGGCGAACACCGGGGAGCTGTTTATT.

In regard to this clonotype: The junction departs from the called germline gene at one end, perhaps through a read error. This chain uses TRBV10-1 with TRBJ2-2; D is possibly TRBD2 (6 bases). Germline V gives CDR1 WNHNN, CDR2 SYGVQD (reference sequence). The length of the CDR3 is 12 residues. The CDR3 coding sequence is TGCGCCAACAGTGAGATAAACGGGGGGCTGTTTTTT. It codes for CANSEINGGLFF.

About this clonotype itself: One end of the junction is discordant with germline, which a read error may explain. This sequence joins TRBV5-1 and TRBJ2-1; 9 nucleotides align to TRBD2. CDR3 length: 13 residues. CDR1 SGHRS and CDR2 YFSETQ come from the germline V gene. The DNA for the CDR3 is TGCTCCAGCAGTGCGTCGCGGGGGGGTGAGCAGTTCTTC. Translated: CSSSASRGGEQFF. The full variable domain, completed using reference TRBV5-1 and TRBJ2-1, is KAGVTQTPRYLIKTRGQQVTLSCSPISGHRSVSWYQQTPGQGLQFLFEYFSETQRNKGNFPGRFSGRQFSNSRSEMNVSTLELGDSALYLCSSSASRGGEQFFGPGTRLTVL.

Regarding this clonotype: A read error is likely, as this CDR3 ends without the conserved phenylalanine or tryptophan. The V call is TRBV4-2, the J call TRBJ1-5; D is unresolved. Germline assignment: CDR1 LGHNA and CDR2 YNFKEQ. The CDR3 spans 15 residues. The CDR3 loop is CASSQDASTNQPQHL. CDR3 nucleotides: TGTGCCAGTAGCCAAGATGCCAGCACCAATCAGCCCCAGCATTTA.

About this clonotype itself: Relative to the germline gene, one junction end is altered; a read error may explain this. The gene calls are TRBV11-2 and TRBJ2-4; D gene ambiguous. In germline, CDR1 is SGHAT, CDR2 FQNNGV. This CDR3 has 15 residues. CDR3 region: CASATSAVAKDIQYF. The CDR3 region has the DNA TGTGCCAGCGCCACTTCGGCTGTAGCCAAAGACATTCAGTACTTC.

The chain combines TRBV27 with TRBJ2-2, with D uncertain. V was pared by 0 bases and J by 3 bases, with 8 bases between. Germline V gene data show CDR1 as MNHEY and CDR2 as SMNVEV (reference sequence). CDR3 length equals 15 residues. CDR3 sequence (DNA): TGTGCCAGCAGTTTATCCGCGAAGTACACCGGGGAGCTGTTTTTT. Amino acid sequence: CASSLSAKYTGELFF.

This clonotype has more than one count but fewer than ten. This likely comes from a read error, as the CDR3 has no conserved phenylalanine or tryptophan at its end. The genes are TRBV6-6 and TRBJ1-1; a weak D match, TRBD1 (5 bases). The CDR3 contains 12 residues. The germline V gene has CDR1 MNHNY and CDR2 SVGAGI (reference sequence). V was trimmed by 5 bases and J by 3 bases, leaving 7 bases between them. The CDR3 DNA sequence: TGTGCCAGCAGTCAGACAGACACTGAAGCTTTCATT. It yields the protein CASSQTDTEAFI.

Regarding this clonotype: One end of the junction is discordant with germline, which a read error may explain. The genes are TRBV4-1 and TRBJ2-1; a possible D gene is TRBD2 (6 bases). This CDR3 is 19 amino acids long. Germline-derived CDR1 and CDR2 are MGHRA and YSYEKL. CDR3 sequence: CASSQDRGGKARIRNELFF. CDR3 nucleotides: TGCGCCAGCAGCCAAGACCGAGGAGGGAAGGCCAGGATTCGCAATGAGCTGTTCTTC.

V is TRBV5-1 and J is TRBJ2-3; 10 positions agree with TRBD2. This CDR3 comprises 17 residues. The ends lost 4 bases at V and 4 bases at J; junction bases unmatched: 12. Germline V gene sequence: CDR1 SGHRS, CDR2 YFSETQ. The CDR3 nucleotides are TGCGCCAGCAGCCCTCTGGGGACTAGCGACCGCTCAGATACGCAGTATTTT. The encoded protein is CASSPLGTSDRSDTQYF. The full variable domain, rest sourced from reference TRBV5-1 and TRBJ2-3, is KAGVTQTPRYLIKTRGQQVTLSCSPISGHRSVSWYQQTPGQGLQFLFEYFSETQRNKGNFPGRFSGRQFSNSRSEMNVSTLELGDSALYLCASSPLGTSDRSDTQYFGPGTRLTVL.

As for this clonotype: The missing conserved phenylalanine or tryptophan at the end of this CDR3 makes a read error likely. Here the CDR3 DNA reads TGCGCCAGCAGCCGAGAAACTAGCGGGAGTGCAGATACGCAGTATTTA. Translated: CASSRETSGSADTQYL. The chain combines TRBV4-1 with TRBJ2-3; 11 bases agree with TRBD2. Germline V lookup: CDR1 MGHRA, CDR2 YSYEKL. The CDR3 totals 16 residues. After removal of 4 bases from V and 4 bases from J, the junction contained 7 bases not matched to a gene.

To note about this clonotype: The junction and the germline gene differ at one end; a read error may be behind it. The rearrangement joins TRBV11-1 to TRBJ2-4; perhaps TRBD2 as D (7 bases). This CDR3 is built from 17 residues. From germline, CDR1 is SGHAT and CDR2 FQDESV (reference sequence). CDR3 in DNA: TGTGTCAGCAGCTTTCCCGGGACTAACGGGACAAAAATCATTCAGTACTTC. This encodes CVSSFPGTNGTKIIQYF.

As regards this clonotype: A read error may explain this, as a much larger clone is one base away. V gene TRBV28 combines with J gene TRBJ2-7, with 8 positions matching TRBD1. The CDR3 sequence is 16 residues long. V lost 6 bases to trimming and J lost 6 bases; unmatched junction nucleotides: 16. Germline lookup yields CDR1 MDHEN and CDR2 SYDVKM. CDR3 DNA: TGTGCCAGCAGCCCCCTCGGACAGGGTCAAAGGGGCGAGCAGTACTTC. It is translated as CASSPLGQGQRGEQYF.